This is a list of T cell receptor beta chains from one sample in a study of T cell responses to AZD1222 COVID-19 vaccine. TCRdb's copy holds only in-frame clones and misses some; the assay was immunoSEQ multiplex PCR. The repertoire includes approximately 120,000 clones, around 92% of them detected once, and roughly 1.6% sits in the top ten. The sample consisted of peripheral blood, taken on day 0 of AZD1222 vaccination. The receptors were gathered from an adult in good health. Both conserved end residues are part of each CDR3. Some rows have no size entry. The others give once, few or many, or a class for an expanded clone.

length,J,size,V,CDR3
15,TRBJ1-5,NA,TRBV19,CASSLLRGESQPQHF
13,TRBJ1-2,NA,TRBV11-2,CASSRAGGYGYTF
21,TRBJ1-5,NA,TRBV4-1,CASSQAPLSAGYQYSNQPQHF
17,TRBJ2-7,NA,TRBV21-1,CASSKGSWGREKYEQYF
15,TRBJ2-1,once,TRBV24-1,CATSDNQGRIYEQFF
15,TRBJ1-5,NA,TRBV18,CASSPNGQTNQPQHF
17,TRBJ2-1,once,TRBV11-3,CASSPRLAGGYYNEQFF
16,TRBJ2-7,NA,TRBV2,CASSLGQDLFSYEQYF
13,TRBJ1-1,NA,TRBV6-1,CASSEEGHTEAFF
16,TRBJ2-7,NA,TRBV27,CASSEGLAGRRYEQYF
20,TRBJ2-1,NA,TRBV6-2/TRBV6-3,CASSYSSKAVAGRTYNEQFF
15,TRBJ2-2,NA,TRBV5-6,CASSPRGLNTGELFF
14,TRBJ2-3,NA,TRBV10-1,CASSYRGPTDTQYF
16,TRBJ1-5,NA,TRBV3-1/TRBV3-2,CASSRAGQGAGQPQHF
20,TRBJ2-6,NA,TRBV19,CASSISVVLGKISGANVLTF
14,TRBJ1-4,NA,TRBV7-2,CASSRGGTNEKLFF
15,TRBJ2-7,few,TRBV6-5,CASSFDRGSSYEQYF
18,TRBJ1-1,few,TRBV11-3,CASSLDDPQTVGDHEAFF
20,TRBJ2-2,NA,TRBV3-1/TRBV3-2,CASSQGFGQGSPLNTGELFF
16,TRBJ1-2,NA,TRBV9,CASSVGDRAVNYGYTF
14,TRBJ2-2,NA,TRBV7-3,CASSSTSGPGELFF